This is a list of T cell receptor beta chains from one sample in a study of CD8 T cells in Susac syndrome. TCRdb fed the immunoSEQ multiplex PCR reads into MiXCR, producing one record per CDR3 protein. The table records about 130,000 distinct CDR3 sequences, just under 95% of them present only once. Sample: CD8+ T cells from PBMCs. The receptors stem from a human donor with Susac syndrome. Each CDR3 is given without its conserved first and last residue. The D gene is left open where the match is weak.

NA	TRBV24-1	TRBJ1-5	ATSDFRGGNQPQH
NA	TRBV7-9	TRBJ2-7	ASSWGNEQY
NA	TRBV14	TRBJ2-7	ASSQAVETVQY
TRBD1	TRBV28	TRBJ2-7	ASSLFFRDRGVYEQY
NA	TRBV7-6	TRBJ2-5	ASSLPLRQETQY
NA	TRBV27	TRBJ1-1	ASRAVGPGTEAF
TRBD1	TRBV9	TRBJ2-2	ASSVLDRATGELF
TRBD1	TRBV7-7	TRBJ1-5	ASSRGQGPPQH
TRBD2	TRBV12-3/TRBV12-4	TRBJ2-1	ASSWDPGLAGGVPYNEQF
TRBD1	TRBV20-1	TRBJ2-7	SALPSPSFRDRAYEQY
TRBD1	TRBV18	TRBJ2-5	ASSPGQGVTETQY